Listed below are T cell receptor beta chains from one sample, sequenced in a study of blood T cell repertoires in COVID-19. TCRdb's table, derived via immunoSEQ multiplex PCR, lists solely in-frame clones and lacks some. The sample shows approximately 110,000 clones, around 86% of them seen only once. The sequenced sample was peripheral blood. These TCRs come from an older man with acute or convalescent COVID-19. CDR3s include the opening cysteine and the closing phenylalanine or tryptophan. The D gene is left open where the match is weak. Not all rows give a size; the values are once, few, many and, for expanded clones, a class.

TRBV6-6	TRBJ1-5	TRBD1	few	CASSLDRVLHQPQHF	TGTGCCAGCAGTCTGGACAGGGTACTCCATCAGCCCCAGCATTTT
TRBV9	TRBJ2-1	TRBD2	NA	CASSVGLAQSSYNEQFF	TGTGCCAGCAGCGTAGGACTAGCGCAGAGCTCCTACAATGAGCAGTTCTTC
TRBV7-8	TRBJ2-1	TRBD2	few	CASTLPGILAGPYNEQFF	TGTGCCAGCACCCTACCCGGCATACTAGCGGGACCCTACAATGAGCAGTTCTTC
TRBV9	TRBJ2-3	TRBD2	once	CASSVSGRAPDTQYF	TGTGCCAGCAGCGTTAGCGGGAGGGCCCCAGATACGCAGTATTTT
TRBV30	TRBJ1-1	NA	NA	CAWARGPNTEAFF	TGTGCCTGGGCCAGGGGCCCGAACACTGAAGCTTTCTTT
TRBV4-2	TRBJ2-3	TRBD2	once	CASSQTKAGVADTQYF	TGTGCCAGCAGCCAAACAAAAGCGGGAGTTGCCGATACGCAGTATTTT
TRBV5-4	TRBJ1-1	NA	once	CASSLTPSRRGDEAFF	TGTGCCAGCAGCCTGACCCCTTCTCGGCGGGGGGATGAAGCTTTCTTT
TRBV6-5	TRBJ1-6	TRBD1	NA	CASRYLGTVQNSPLHF	TGTGCCAGCAGGTACCTAGGGACAGTCCAAAATTCACCCCTCCACTTT
TRBV2	TRBJ2-7	TRBD1	NA	CASTSIQGVDEQYF	TGTGCCAGCACCTCAATACAGGGGGTGGACGAGCAGTACTTC
TRBV6-6	TRBJ1-5	NA	NA	CASSYGDGGNWPQHF	TGTGCCAGCAGTTACGGAGACGGGGGAAATTGGCCCCAGCATTTT
TRBV15	TRBJ1-1	NA	many	CATSLYRASAFF	TGTGCCACCAGCCTCTACAGGGCCTCAGCTTTCTTT
TRBV3-1/TRBV3-2	TRBJ2-1	TRBD2	NA	CASSRSGRSYNEQFF	TGTGCCAGCAGCCGGAGCGGGAGAAGCTACAATGAGCAGTTCTTC
TRBV15	TRBJ2-7	NA	NA	CATSRDVGGRDGLYEQYF	TGTGCCACCAGCAGAGATGTCGGGGGGCGGGATGGCCTCTACGAGCAGTACTTC
TRBV7-3	TRBJ1-1	NA	NA	CASSRTTNTEAFF	TGTGCCAGCAGCCGCACAACAAACACTGAAGCTTTCTTT
TRBV7-2	TRBJ2-1	TRBD2	NA	CASSLASAGAYNEQFF	TGTGCCAGCAGCTTAGCGTCGGCGGGAGCCTACAATGAGCAGTTCTTC
TRBV5-6	TRBJ1-5	NA	NA	CASSRQNQPQHF	TGTGCCAGCAGCAGACAAAATCAGCCCCAGCATTTT
TRBV20-1	TRBJ2-2	TRBD2	NA	CSASLAGGPGELFF	TGCAGTGCTAGTCTAGCGGGAGGGCCCGGGGAGCTGTTTTTT
TRBV7-9	TRBJ2-4	TRBD2	NA	CASSPQAGVNIQYF	TGTGCCAGCAGCCCACAAGCGGGAGTTAACATTCAGTACTTC
TRBV6-6	TRBJ2-7	TRBD1	NA	CASTPRQGSSYEQYF	TGTGCCAGCACCCCGAGACAGGGAAGCTCCTACGAGCAGTACTTC
TRBV5-5	TRBJ1-4	NA	NA	CASSFLENEKLFF	TGTGCCAGCAGCTTCCTCGAGAATGAAAAACTGTTTTTT
TRBV25-1	TRBJ2-4	TRBD2	few	CASSGSSGRAGTKNIQYF	TGTGCCAGCAGTGGATCTAGCGGGAGGGCTGGGACCAAAAACATTCAGTACTTC
TRBV24-1	TRBJ2-3	TRBD2	NA	CATSDWARPIAGGTDTQYF	TGTGCCACCAGTGATTGGGCACGCCCCATAGCGGGAGGCACAGATACGCAGTATTTT
TRBV5-4	TRBJ1-6	NA	NA	CASSLDRESNSPLHF	TGTGCCAGCAGCTTGGACAGGGAAAGTAATTCACCCCTCCACTTT
TRBV9	TRBJ2-3	TRBD2	NA	CASSVAGGSSADTQYF	TGTGCCAGCAGCGTAGCTGGCGGGAGTAGTGCAGATACGCAGTATTTT
TRBV28	TRBJ1-5	NA	NA	CASRTLQGQPQHF	TGTGCCAGCAGGACCCTCCAGGGTCAGCCCCAGCATTTT
TRBV3-1/TRBV3-2	TRBJ1-1	NA	NA	CASSQREEAFF	TGTGCCAGCAGCCAACGGGAAGAAGCTTTCTTT
TRBV28	TRBJ1-5	NA	NA	CASSSTRQAVWPQHF	TGTGCCAGCAGTTCCACCCGACAGGCTGTCTGGCCCCAGCATTTT
TRBV5-3	TRBJ1-2	TRBD1	NA	CARSLARDRAWRSYTF	TGTGCCAGAAGCTTGGCCCGGGACAGGGCATGGAGAAGCTACACCTTC
TRBV25-1	TRBJ1-2	NA	NA	CASSASETNYGYTF	TGTGCCAGCTCTGCTTCAGAAACTAACTATGGCTACACCTTC
TRBV5-4	TRBJ2-1	TRBD1	NA	CASSRPGTVTYNEQFF	TGTGCCAGCAGCAGACCGGGGACAGTAACCTACAATGAGCAGTTCTTC
TRBV10-1	TRBJ1-6	NA	NA	CASSDSGANSPLHF	TGCGCCAGCAGTGACTCAGGGGCGAATTCACCCCTCCACTTT
TRBV6-6	TRBJ1-1	TRBD1	once	CASSQGANAEAFF	TGTGCCAGCAGCCAGGGGGCGAACGCTGAAGCTTTCTTT
TRBV18	TRBJ1-3	NA	NA	CASSPVRQDSGNTIYF	TGTGCCAGCTCACCAGTACGGCAGGACTCTGGAAACACCATATATTTT
TRBV18	TRBJ2-1	TRBD2	NA	CASSPPALEREANNEQFF	TGTGCCAGCTCACCACCCGCCCTGGAGCGGGAAGCTAACAATGAGCAGTTCTTC
TRBV15	TRBJ1-5	TRBD1	NA	CATSIRQGHQPQHF	TGTGCCACCAGCATCCGACAGGGCCATCAGCCCCAGCATTTT
TRBV27	TRBJ2-7	NA	NA	CASSPFGANYEQYF	TGTGCCAGCAGTCCTTTTGGGGCTAACTACGAGCAGTACTTC
TRBV7-3	TRBJ2-1	TRBD2	once	CASMSSGSSTDNEQFF	TGTGCCAGCATGTCTAGCGGGAGTTCTACCGACAATGAGCAGTTCTTC